The present TCR beta chain was sequenced within a study of blood T cell repertoires in COVID-19. The assay was immunoSEQ multiplex PCR, and TCRdb's table has in-frame clones only and misses some. The sample includes almost 55,000 clones, roughly 91% of them seen just once. V was pared by 1 base and J by 0 bases, with 12 bases of the junction left unmatched. The CDR3 contains 19 residues. Germline V CDR1 and CDR2: LNHDA, SQIVND (reference sequence). J is TRBJ2-7 and V is TRBV19, with 10 bases that match TRBD1. The material sequenced was peripheral blood. The TCR was taken from a man in his fifties or sixties with active COVID-19. The CDR3 here is CASSIGPGQGRGVSYEQYF. The CDR3 DNA is TGTGCCAGTAGTATAGGCCCGGGACAGGGGAGAGGGGTCTCCTACGAGCAGTACTTC.